The source of this T cell receptor (beta chain) is a study of naive and memory T cell subsets. The CDR3 loop spans 13 amino acids. Trimming removed 5 bases from V and 8 bases from J, with 15 bases in between. Germline CDR1 reads SGHVS; CDR2 reads FQNEAQ. An oligonucleotide containing a UMI was ligated to the 3' end of TCR cDNA. Ligated cDNA underwent four rounds of PCR with nested alpha and beta constant region primers and SP2. TCRdb processed the 5' RACE reads anew with MiXCR; each CDR3 protein has one entry. This table holds about 32,000 distinct CDR3 sequences, 16% found once. This clonotype turned up a few times.

V is TRBV7-8 and J is TRBJ1-2; D perhaps matches TRBD1 (5 bases). The sequence derives from a female donor in good health. CDR3 loop: CASSQEDTRGYTF. The CDR3 bases are TGTGCCAGCAGCCAAGAGGACACGCGGGGCTACACCTTC.